These T cell receptor beta chains were read from a single sample in a study of cytotoxic CD8 clonotypes in ibrutinib-treated CLL. TCRdb's table, derived via immunoSEQ multiplex PCR, lists solely in-frame clones and lacks some. The data hold about 120,000 clones, with 45% to 65% observed a single time. Sequenced material: PBMCs, taken after 24 months of ibrutinib treatment. All receptors derive from a human donor with chronic lymphocytic leukemia. Both conserved end residues are part of each CDR3. Each record gives: clone size, CDR3 length, J gene, V gene, D gene, CDR3 DNA, CDR3 protein. D genes are given only for firm matches. Rows may omit the clone size; those that give it use once, few, many or a size class.

size: -
length: 15
J: TRBJ1-6
V: TRBV2
D: TRBD1
DNA: TGTGCCAGCAGCGGGGAAGACAGGGTAGGATCACCCCTCCACTTT
CDR3: CASSGEDRVGSPLHF

size: -
length: 13
J: TRBJ2-3
V: TRBV9
D: -
DNA: TGTGCCAGCAGCGGGGGTGGAGTCGATACGCAGTATTTT
CDR3: CASSGGGVDTQYF

size: few
length: 14
J: TRBJ2-3
V: TRBV7-7
D: -
DNA: TGTGCTAGCAGCCATCCGCCTAGCACAGATACGCAGTATTTT
CDR3: CASSHPPSTDTQYF

size: -
length: 13
J: TRBJ2-1
V: TRBV11-2
D: TRBD1
DNA: TGTGCCAGCAGGGACAGGGGCTACAATGAGCAGTTCTTC
CDR3: CASRDRGYNEQFF

size: -
length: 13
J: TRBJ2-7
V: TRBV5-1
D: TRBD2
DNA: TGCGCCAGCAGCGCCCGGGGGGCCTACGAGCAGTACTTC
CDR3: CASSARGAYEQYF

size: -
length: 14
J: TRBJ1-4
V: TRBV19
D: -
DNA: TGTGCCAGTAATCGAGGGGCACCGAATGAAAAACTGTTTTTT
CDR3: CASNRGAPNEKLFF

size: -
length: 16
J: TRBJ1-5
V: TRBV30
D: TRBD1
DNA: TGTGCCTGGAGTGCGGCAGGGGGCCCTGGCAATCAGCCCCAGCATTTT
CDR3: CAWSAAGGPGNQPQHF

size: -
length: 16
J: TRBJ2-3
V: TRBV7-2
D: -
DNA: TGTGCCAGCAGCTTAGGGTATAGTGGGGCTGGGGATACGCAGTATTTT
CDR3: CASSLGYSGAGDTQYF

size: few
length: 15
J: TRBJ2-2
V: TRBV5-1
D: -
DNA: TGCGCCAGCCGCCTGGACAGCAGGAACACCGGGGAGCTGTTTTTT
CDR3: CASRLDSRNTGELFF

size: -
length: 13
J: TRBJ1-1
V: TRBV9
D: TRBD1
DNA: TGTGCCAGCAGCGCCGGGACAGGGACTGAAGCTTTCTTT
CDR3: CASSAGTGTEAFF

size: few
length: 15
J: TRBJ1-1
V: TRBV5-1
D: TRBD1
DNA: TGCGCCAGCAGCTTGGGGACAGGGTATCAAGAGAGAGCTTTCTTT
CDR3: CASSLGTGYQERAFF

size: few
length: 15
J: TRBJ1-1
V: TRBV6-5
D: -
DNA: TGTGCCAGCAGTTCCGCTCCCCCAGCTGTCACTGAAGCTTTCTTT
CDR3: CASSSAPPAVTEAFF

size: -
length: 11
J: TRBJ1-1
V: TRBV30
D: -
DNA: TGTGCCTGTGCCAGGAACACTGAAGCTTTCTTT
CDR3: CACARNTEAFF